Below, one T cell receptor (beta chain) is given with its context. Assay used: immunoSEQ multiplex PCR; TCRdb lists only in-frame clones, some missing. The sample contains about 660,000 clones, around 89% of which appear only once. There are 15 residues in the CDR3. Trimming cost V 3 bases and J 7 bases, with 16 bases left between them. The germline CDR1 and CDR2 sequences are SEHNR and FQNEAQ (reference sequence). This entry comes from a study of shared T cell receptors in the human thymus. The same sample was also used in a study of human thymus T cells.

The sequence was collected from a boy under three years old with a congenital heart defect. The chain recombines TRBV7-9 with TRBJ2-1; possibly TRBD1 for D (5 bases). Input material: thymocytes. The CDR3 DNA reads as TGTGCCAGCAGCTTCCCGTTGGGCAGGGCTAATGAGCAGTTCTTC. It is translated as CASSFPLGRANEQFF. Supplemented by reference TRBV7-9 and TRBJ2-1, the full variable domain reads DTGVSQNPRHKITKRGQNVTFRCDPISEHNRLYWYRQTLGQGPEFLTYFQNEAQLEKSRLLSDRFSAERPKGSFSTLEIQRTEQGDSAMYLCASSFPLGRANEQFFGPGTRLTVL.